This TCR beta chain was profiled in a study of T cells after yellow fever vaccination. Study outcomes and limitations: FACS-sorted repertoires could contain abundant clonotypes contaminating from the bulk population. Most primary-vaccination clones recurred post-booster (more than 95% CD4, around 88% CD8). Although the secondary response was weaker, it peaked faster, at day 5 versus 15.

Note on this clonotype: The antigen remains undetermined.

TCRdb used MiXCR to reprocess the 5' RACE reads, holding one entry per CDR3 protein. In the table there are about 340,000 distinct CDR3 sequences, roughly an eighth of which are singletons. The CDR3 runs 14 residues. Germline values: CDR1 MNHNY, CDR2 SVGAGI (reference sequence). Trimming shortened V by 4 bases and J by 6 bases, and 13 bases separated the two germline ends. The source is a man aged 18-30 years who received the YFV17D yellow fever vaccine. The rearrangement links TRBV6-6 to TRBJ2-1, with D tentatively TRBD2 (6 bases). The material sequenced was CD4+ T cells sorted from PBMCs, taken 15 days after the yellow fever booster vaccination. The CDR3 sequence: CASSLGGVFNEQFF. The DNA of the CDR3 is TGTGCCAGCAGTTTGGGGGGTGTCTTCAATGAGCAGTTCTTC.